This TCR beta chain was recovered during a study of blood T cells in healthy people across ages. Study-wide findings and caveats: Unsorted PBMC input precluded a conclusive naive versus antigen-experienced comparison.

This clonotype was seen a handful of times. Its antigen is as yet unknown. Trimming left V 4 bases short and J 4 bases short, with 16 bases between. This CDR3 region has 15 residues. The germline CDR1 and CDR2 sequences are SGHRS and YFSETQ. Caucasian individuals from Russia who were healthy and aged roughly 6 to 95 acted as donors. A J-beta primer mix and a sample-barcoded 5' primer were used in a second PCR of about 7 to 12 cycles. There were at least 2.5 million CDR3-containing paired-end reads obtained from each sample. TCRdb reanalysed the 5' RACE reads using MiXCR and keeps one entry per CDR3 protein. The data hold some 1,800,000 distinct CDR3 sequences, with around 42% observed a single time.

The gene calls are TRBV5-1 and TRBJ2-3; D unclear. The sequencing input was blood. The receptor comes from a human donor in good health. Written as DNA, the CDR3 is TGCGCCAGCAGCCTCGGTTTCTCTGGGGCAGATACGCAGTATTTT. Protein: CASSLGFSGADTQYF.